This TCR beta chain was found in a study of shared clonotypes between healthy human individuals. About the research overall: Researchers assigned three CD4 naive, three CD4 memory, two CD8 naive and one CD8 memory plate to each donor. General study points: Sorted-subset sequencing was shown by rarefaction to be incomplete despite large depth.

Adult Caucasians living in Nashville, Tennessee made up all of the donors. Concerning this clone itself: As yet, its antigen is unknown.

Germline CDR1 and CDR2: GTSNPN and SVGIG (reference sequence). J lost 2 bases, V lost 5 bases, and 6 bases had no gene match. The CDR3 totals 14 residues. For sorted subsets, about 0.2 ug DNA per replicate equaled around 30,000 T cell genomes. TCRdb keeps only in-frame clones here, not all; method: immunoSEQ multiplex PCR. The repertoire holds roughly 1.4 million clones, with 98% to 99% as singletons. The chain carries TRBV30 and TRBJ2-1; 7 bases agree with TRBD1. The sample comprised naive CD4+ T cells sorted from blood. Subset indicated: CD45RA+ positively selected. The origin of this receptor is a man younger than 45 in good health. CDR3 in amino acids: CAWVTGTAYNEQFF. As DNA, the CDR3 is TGTGCCTGGGTAACCGGGACAGCCTACAATGAGCAGTTCTTC.